Below are 8 T cell receptor beta chains sequenced from a single sample in a study of T cells in pancreatic ductal adenocarcinoma. Selected pancreatic ductal adenocarcinoma patients had undergone surgery without neoadjuvant therapy. Produced via immunoSEQ multiplex PCR; TCRdb's table is partial and in-frame only. Of over 100,000 clones listed, roughly 96% were seen once; the top ten hold about 3.4%. Input material: PBMCs. Source of these receptors: a human donor with pancreatic ductal adenocarcinoma.

This sequence joins TRBV5-6 and TRBJ2-3, with D possibly TRBD1 on 6 matching bases. Germline-derived CDR1 and CDR2 are SGHDT and YYEEEE. V was clipped by 4 bases and J by 3 bases, with 15 bases between them. This CDR3 spans 15 amino acids. CDR3 loop: CASSLPGTPTDTQYF. The CDR3 region has the DNA TGTGCCAGCAGCCTGCCCGGGACACCAACAGATACGCAGTATTTT.

The V and J genes are TRBV19 and TRBJ2-2; 9 bases agree with TRBD2. Germline CDR1 is LNHDA and CDR2 is SQIVND (reference sequence). The J segment lost 2 bases and the V segment lost 5 bases, leaving 6 bases of the junction unmatched. The CDR3 extends over 16 amino acids. The CDR3 protein is CASSPRTSANTGELFF. The DNA of the CDR3 is TGTGCCAGTAGTCCCCGGACTAGCGCAAACACCGGGGAGCTGTTTTTT.

The chain uses TRBV6-1 and TRBJ2-1; 9 nucleotides agree with TRBD1. V was pared by 8 bases and J by 6 bases, with 8 bases of the junction left unmatched. The CDR3 contains 14 residues. Per the germline V gene, CDR1 is MNHNS and CDR2 is SASEGT. The CDR3: CASAGTGFGNEQFF. The CDR3 DNA is TGTGCCAGCGCCGGGACAGGGTTTGGCAATGAGCAGTTCTTC.

The chain recombines TRBV5-4 with TRBJ2-3; 7 bases map to TRBD2. Germline CDR1 reads SGHNT; CDR2 reads YYREEE (reference sequence). The CDR3 runs to 15 residues. Trimming took 4 bases from V and 6 from J; bases not matched to a gene: 11. CDR3 sequence (DNA): TGTGCCAGCAGCGTGGAGGGACTAAGCCTGGATACGCAGTATTTT. It translates to CASSVEGLSLDTQYF.

The chain has TRBV10-3 and TRBJ1-1; 8 positions match TRBD1. The germline V gene encodes CDR1 ENHRY and CDR2 SYGVKD. The CDR3 contains 14 residues. Losses at the gene ends were 3 bases for V and 5 bases for J; bases not matched to a gene: 5. In nucleotides, the CDR3 is TGTGCCATCAGTGAAAGGACAGGGTATACTGAAGCTTTCTTT. It is translated as CAISERTGYTEAFF.

A single count supports this clone. The chain couples TRBV7-2 to TRBJ2-2; 11 bases are a match to TRBD2. The germline V gene has CDR1 SGHTA and CDR2 FQGNSA. The CDR3 is made up of 17 amino acids. V shed 5 bases, J shed 7 bases, and the junction held 12 bases outside the gene matches. CDR3 sequence reads: CASSRLAGGIGNGELFF. The CDR3 DNA reads TGTGCCAGCAGCCGCCTAGCGGGAGGAATTGGGAACGGGGAGCTGTTTTTT.

CDR3: CASSVVPAGNTGELFF. Written as DNA, the CDR3 is TGTGCCAGCAGCGTAGTCCCAGCGGGCAACACCGGGGAGCTGTTTTTT. V usage is TRBV9 and J usage is TRBJ2-2, with D possibly TRBD2 on 6 matching bases. V dropped 0 bases and J dropped 2 bases, with 11 bases sitting between them. This CDR3 is built from 16 residues. In germline, CDR1 is SGDLS, CDR2 YYNGEE.

This sequence joins TRBV7-2 and TRBJ2-7; 8 bases line up with TRBD2. This CDR3 is built from 13 residues. V trimming: 2 bases; J trimming: 5 bases; junction bases outside the gene matches: 2. Germline CDR1 SGHTA, CDR2 FQGNSA. CDR3 residues: CASSLREGHEQYF. In DNA form, the CDR3 reads TGTGCCAGCAGCTTACGGGAGGGCCACGAGCAGTACTTC.